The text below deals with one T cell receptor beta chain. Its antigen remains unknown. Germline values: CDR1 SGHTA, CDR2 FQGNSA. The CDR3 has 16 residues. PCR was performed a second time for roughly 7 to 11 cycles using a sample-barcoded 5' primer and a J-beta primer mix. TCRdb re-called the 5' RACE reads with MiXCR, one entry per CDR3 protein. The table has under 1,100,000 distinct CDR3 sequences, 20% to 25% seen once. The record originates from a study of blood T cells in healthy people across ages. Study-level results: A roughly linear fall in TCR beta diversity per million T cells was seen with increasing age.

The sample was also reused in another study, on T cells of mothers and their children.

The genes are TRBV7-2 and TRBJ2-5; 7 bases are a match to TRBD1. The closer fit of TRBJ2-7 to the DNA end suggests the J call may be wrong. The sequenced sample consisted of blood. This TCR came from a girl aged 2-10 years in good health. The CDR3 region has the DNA TGTGCCAGCAGCTTAGGGTACGGGACAGCTTCCTACGAGCAGTACTTC. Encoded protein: CASSLGYGTASYEQYF.